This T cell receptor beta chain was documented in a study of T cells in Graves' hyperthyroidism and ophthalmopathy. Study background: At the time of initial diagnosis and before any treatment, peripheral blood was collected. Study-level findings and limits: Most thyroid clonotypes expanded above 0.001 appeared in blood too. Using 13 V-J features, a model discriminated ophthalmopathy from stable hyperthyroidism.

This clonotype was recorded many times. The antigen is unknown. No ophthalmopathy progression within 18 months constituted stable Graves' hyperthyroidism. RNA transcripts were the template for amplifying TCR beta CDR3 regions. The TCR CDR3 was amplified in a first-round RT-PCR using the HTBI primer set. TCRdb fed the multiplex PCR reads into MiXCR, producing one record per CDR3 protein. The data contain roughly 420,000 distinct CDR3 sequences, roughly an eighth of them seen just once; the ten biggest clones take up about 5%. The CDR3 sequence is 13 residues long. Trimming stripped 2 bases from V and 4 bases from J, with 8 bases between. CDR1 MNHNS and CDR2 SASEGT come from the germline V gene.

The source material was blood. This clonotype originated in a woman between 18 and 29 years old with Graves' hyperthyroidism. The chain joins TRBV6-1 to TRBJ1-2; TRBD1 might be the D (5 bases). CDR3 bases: TGTGCCAGCAGTGAACGGGGGGGCTATGGCTACACCTTC. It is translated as CASSERGGYGYTF.